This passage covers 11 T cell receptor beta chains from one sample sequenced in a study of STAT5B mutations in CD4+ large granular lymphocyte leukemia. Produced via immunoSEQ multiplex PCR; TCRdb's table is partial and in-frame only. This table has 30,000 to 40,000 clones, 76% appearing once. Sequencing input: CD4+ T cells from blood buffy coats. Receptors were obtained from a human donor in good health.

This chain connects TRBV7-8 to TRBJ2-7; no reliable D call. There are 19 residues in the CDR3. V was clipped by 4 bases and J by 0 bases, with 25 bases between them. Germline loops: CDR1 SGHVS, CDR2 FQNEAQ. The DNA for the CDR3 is TGTGCCAGCAGCTCGGATAGAAGCGACTCCTTTAGGAGCTCCTACGAGCAGTACTTC. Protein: CASSSDRSDSFRSSYEQYF.

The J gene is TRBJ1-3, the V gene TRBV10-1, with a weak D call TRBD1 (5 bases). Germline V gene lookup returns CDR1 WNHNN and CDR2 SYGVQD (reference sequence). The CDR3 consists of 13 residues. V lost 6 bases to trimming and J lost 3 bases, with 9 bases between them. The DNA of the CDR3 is TGCGCCAGCAGCCGGGACCGTGGAAACACCATATATTTT. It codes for CASSRDRGNTIYF.

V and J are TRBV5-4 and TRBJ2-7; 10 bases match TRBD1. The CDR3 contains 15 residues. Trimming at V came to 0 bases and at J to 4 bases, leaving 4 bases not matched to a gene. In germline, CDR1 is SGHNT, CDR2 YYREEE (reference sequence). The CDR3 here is CASSLGQGASYEQYF. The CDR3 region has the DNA TGTGCCAGCAGCTTGGGACAGGGGGCTTCGTACGAGCAGTACTTC.

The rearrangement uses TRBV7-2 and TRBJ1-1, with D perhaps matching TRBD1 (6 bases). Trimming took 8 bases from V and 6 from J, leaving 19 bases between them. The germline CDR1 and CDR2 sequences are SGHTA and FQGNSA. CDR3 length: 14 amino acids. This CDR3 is CASGPDRSHAEAFF. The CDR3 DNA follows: TGTGCCAGCGGCCCAGACAGGTCGCATGCTGAAGCTTTCTTT.

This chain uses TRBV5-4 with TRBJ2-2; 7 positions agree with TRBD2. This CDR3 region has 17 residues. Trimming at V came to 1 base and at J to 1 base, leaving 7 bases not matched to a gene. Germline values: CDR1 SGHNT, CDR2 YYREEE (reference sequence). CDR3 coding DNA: TGTGCCAGCAGCTTGCTTTTAGCGGGCCAGAACACCGGGGAGCTGTTTTTT. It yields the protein CASSLLLAGQNTGELFF.

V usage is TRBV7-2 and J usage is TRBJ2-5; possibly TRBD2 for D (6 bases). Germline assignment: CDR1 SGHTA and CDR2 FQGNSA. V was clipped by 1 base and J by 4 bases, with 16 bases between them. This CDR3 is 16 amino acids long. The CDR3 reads CASSLGRSGEGETQYF. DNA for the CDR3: TGTGCCAGCAGCTTAGGAAGGTCGGGGGAAGGAGAGACCCAGTACTTC. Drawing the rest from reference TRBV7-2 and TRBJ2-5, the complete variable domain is GAGVSQSPSNKVTEKGKDVELRCDPISGHTALYWYRQSLGQGLEFLIYFQGNSAPDKSGLPSDRFSAERTGGSVSTLTIQRTQQEDSAVYLCASSLGRSGEGETQYFGPGTRLLVL.

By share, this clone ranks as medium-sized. In nucleotides, the CDR3 is TGTGCCAGCAGCCTACGCCGCCAGGACACTGAAGCTTTCTTT. It codes for CASSLRRQDTEAFF. This chain connects TRBV11-2 to TRBJ1-1; D remains unclear. V was cut by 5 bases and J by 3 bases, with 13 bases left in between. The germline gives CDR1 SGHAT, CDR2 FQNNGV. The length of the CDR3 is 14 residues.

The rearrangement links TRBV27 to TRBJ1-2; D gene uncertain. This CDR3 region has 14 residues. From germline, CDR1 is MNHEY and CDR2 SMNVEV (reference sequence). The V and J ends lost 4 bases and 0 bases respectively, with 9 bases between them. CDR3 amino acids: CASSSAGTNYGYTF. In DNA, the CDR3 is TGTGCCAGCAGTTCCGCCGGTACTAACTATGGCTACACCTTC.

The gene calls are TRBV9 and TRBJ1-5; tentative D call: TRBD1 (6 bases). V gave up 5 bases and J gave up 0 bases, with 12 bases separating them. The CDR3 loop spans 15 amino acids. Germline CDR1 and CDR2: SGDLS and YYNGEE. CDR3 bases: TGTGCCAGCAGTCGGGGGGGCCCTAGCAATCAGCCCCAGCATTTT. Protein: CASSRGGPSNQPQHF.

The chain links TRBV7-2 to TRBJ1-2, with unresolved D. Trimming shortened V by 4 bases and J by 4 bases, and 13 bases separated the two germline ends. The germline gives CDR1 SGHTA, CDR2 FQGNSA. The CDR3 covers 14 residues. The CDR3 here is CASSSPSGPYGYTF. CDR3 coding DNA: TGTGCCAGCAGCTCCCCTTCCGGGCCCTATGGCTACACCTTC. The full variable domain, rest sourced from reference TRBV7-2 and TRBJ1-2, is GAGVSQSPSNKVTEKGKDVELRCDPISGHTALYWYRQSLGQGLEFLIYFQGNSAPDKSGLPSDRFSAERTGGSVSTLTIQRTQQEDSAVYLCASSSPSGPYGYTFGSGTRLTVV.

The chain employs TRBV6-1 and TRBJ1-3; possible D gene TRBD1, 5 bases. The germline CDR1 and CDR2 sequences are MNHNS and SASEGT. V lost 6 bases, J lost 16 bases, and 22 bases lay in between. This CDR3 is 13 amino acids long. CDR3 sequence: CASSHYATGPAYF. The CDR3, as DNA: TGTGCCAGCAGCCACTACGCAACGGGGCCCGCGTATTTT.